These T cell receptor beta chains were read from a single sample in a study of blood T cell repertoires in COVID-19. Sequencing used immunoSEQ multiplex PCR; TCRdb keeps in-frame clones, though not all of them. Found here are 400,000 or so clones, around 90% of them singletons; the top ten hold approximately 2%. Material: PBMCs or T cells enriched from blood (not recorded which). Source of these receptors: a woman in her forties with acute COVID-19. Each CDR3 is given with its conserved first and last residue. A D gene is named only where the DNA matches it firmly. Size values are once, few and many counts, or a class for expanded clones, and some rows have none.

. | TRBJ2-7 | TRBV6-5 | TRBD1 | TGTGCCAGCAGTTGGGGGACAGCTTACGAGCAGTACTTC | CASSWGTAYEQYF
. | TRBJ2-7 | TRBV2 | . | TGTGCCAGCAGTCTTCAGGGATACGAGCAGTACTTC | CASSLQGYEQYF
. | TRBJ1-5 | TRBV25-1 | . | TGTGCCAGCGCCGGGGGGCAGAGCAATCAGCCCCAGCATTTT | CASAGGQSNQPQHF
. | TRBJ1-2 | TRBV10-1 | TRBD1 | TGCGCCAGCAGTTCCGCCTATCGACAGGGGAAGAGCTATGGCTACACCTTC | CASSSAYRQGKSYGYTF
. | TRBJ2-2 | TRBV27 | . | TGTGCCAGCAGTTTATCGAAAGGCAGGTGGAACACCGGGGAGCTGTTTTTT | CASSLSKGRWNTGELFF
. | TRBJ2-5 | TRBV19 | TRBD1 | TGTGCCAGTAGTCCTGGACAGGACAGGGGAGAGACCCAGTACTTC | CASSPGQDRGETQYF
. | TRBJ2-5 | TRBV7-9 | TRBD2 | TGTGCCAGCAGCTTAGGGCGGGGGGCCCCGGGTGAGACCCAGTACTTC | CASSLGRGAPGETQYF
. | TRBJ2-1 | TRBV2 | TRBD2 | TGTGCCAGCAGTTCGGGACTAGCGGGGAGGAATGAGCAGTTCTTC | CASSSGLAGRNEQFF
. | TRBJ2-7 | TRBV5-4 | . | TGTGCCAGCAGCTTGGGGCAGGGCCGTTACGAGCAGTACTTC | CASSLGQGRYEQYF
. | TRBJ1-3 | TRBV6-5 | . | TGTGCCAGCAGTTGGGGCACCCACTCTGGAAACACCATATATTTT | CASSWGTHSGNTIYF
. | TRBJ1-2 | TRBV3-1/TRBV3-2 | TRBD1 | TGTGCCAGCACCCCGGCAGGGGGAAGTAATGGCTACACCTTC | CASTPAGGSNGYTF
. | TRBJ2-7 | TRBV7-9 | . | TGTGCCAGCAGCTTAGCAGCGGGCGAGCAGTACTTC | CASSLAAGEQYF
once | TRBJ2-7 | TRBV2 | TRBD2 | TGTGCCACCCTCCGGGGGGCGGGGGGCTCTTCCTACGAGCAGTACTTC | CATLRGAGGSSYEQYF
. | TRBJ2-3 | TRBV20-1 | TRBD1 | TGCAGTGCTAGTGAGGGACAGGGGGCAAGAGATACGCAGTATTTT | CSASEGQGARDTQYF
. | TRBJ2-7 | TRBV5-1 | TRBD1 | TGCGCCAGCAGCTCAGACAGGGGGAACGAGCAGTACTTC | CASSSDRGNEQYF
once | TRBJ1-2 | TRBV19 | TRBD1 | TGTGCCAGTAGTAGTTTGCCGGGACAGGGTTATGGCTACACCTTC | CASSSLPGQGYGYTF
. | TRBJ1-2 | TRBV12-5 | . | TGTGCTAGTGGTTTAGGGGAGGGCTATGGCTACACCTTC | CASGLGEGYGYTF
. | TRBJ1-6 | TRBV30 | . | TGTGCCTGGAGTCTGGGGGCGGAAGGTTCACCCCTCCACTTT | CAWSLGAEGSPLHF
few | TRBJ2-6 | TRBV19 | TRBD2 | TGTGCCAGTAGTTCGGGACTAGCTGGGGCCAACGTCCTGACTTTC | CASSSGLAGANVLTF
. | TRBJ2-3 | TRBV7-9 | . | TGTGCCAGCAGCCCCATACTGGATACGCAGTATTTT | CASSPILDTQYF
. | TRBJ1-2 | TRBV6-5 | . | TGTGCCAGCAGTCCTGTGACGCCGGGACACCGCTACACCTTC | CASSPVTPGHRYTF
. | TRBJ2-3 | TRBV29-1 | TRBD2 | TGCAGCGTTGCCCGAAGCGGGGACACAGATACGCAGTATTTT | CSVARSGDTDTQYF
. | TRBJ1-1 | TRBV25-1 | . | TGTGCCAGCAGTGATTCAGGGTGGGAAACTGAAGCTTTCTTT | CASSDSGWETEAFF
. | TRBJ1-3 | TRBV19 | . | TGTGCCAGTAGCGAACAGGGAAATTCTGGTGGAAACACCATATATTTT | CASSEQGNSGGNTIYF
. | TRBJ1-6 | TRBV24-1 | . | TGTGCCACCAGTGGTACCAGGGGCAATTCACCCCTCCACTTT | CATSGTRGNSPLHF
many | TRBJ2-5 | TRBV5-1 | TRBD2 | TGCGCCAGCAGCTCGACTAGCGGGGTTCCACAAGAGACCCAGTACTTC | CASSSTSGVPQETQYF
. | TRBJ2-3 | TRBV10-3 | TRBD1 | TGTGCCATCAGTGAGTTCGAGACAGGGGGAGCAGATACGCAGTATTTT | CAISEFETGGADTQYF
once | TRBJ2-5 | TRBV5-4 | TRBD2 | TGTGCCAGCAGCTTCGGCGGGGGTCTGTACCAAGAGACCCAGTACTTC | CASSFGGGLYQETQYF
. | TRBJ2-1 | TRBV9 | TRBD2 | TGTGCCAGCAGCGTAGACCCGGGAGGAGTCAATGAGCAGTTCTTC | CASSVDPGGVNEQFF
. | TRBJ2-1 | TRBV10-3 | TRBD1 | TGTGCCATCACTAGGGACAGGGATTACAATGAGCAGTTCTTC | CAITRDRDYNEQFF
. | TRBJ2-3 | TRBV12-3/TRBV12-4 | . | TGTGCCAGCAGTTTACTAGATACGCAGTATTTT | CASSLLDTQYF
once | TRBJ2-4 | TRBV6-2/TRBV6-3 | TRBD2 | TGTGCCAGCAGTTACTTCGGACTAGCGGGGGCACCTACAGCCAAAAACATTCAGTACTTC | CASSYFGLAGAPTAKNIQYF
. | TRBJ2-1 | TRBV7-8 | TRBD2 | TGTGCCAGCAGCTTAGCGGGGGGGACCAGCTCCTACAATGAGCAGTTCTTC | CASSLAGGTSSYNEQFF
. | TRBJ1-4 | TRBV29-1 | TRBD1 | TGCAGCGTTAGTATAGGGGGACAGGTCGATGAAAAACTGTTTTTT | CSVSIGGQVDEKLFF
. | TRBJ2-2 | TRBV9 | TRBD2 | TGTGCCAGCAGCCCCCGCCTAGCGGGGGGGTCCGGGGAGCTGTTTTTT | CASSPRLAGGSGELFF
. | TRBJ2-5 | TRBV19 | TRBD2 | TGTGCCAGTCGGGGGGGGACGGAGACCCAGTACTTC | CASRGGTETQYF
. | TRBJ1-6 | TRBV3-1/TRBV3-2 | . | TGTGCCAGCAGCCAAGATGTTGGCAGATCCCTCCACTTT | CASSQDVGRSLHF
. | TRBJ1-2 | TRBV7-2 | . | TGTGCCAGCAGCTTATCCAGGGACTATGGCTACACCTTC | CASSLSRDYGYTF
. | TRBJ1-2 | TRBV2 | . | TGTGCCAGCAGTCGACAGTATGGCTACACCTTC | CASSRQYGYTF
. | TRBJ2-4 | TRBV7-8 | TRBD1 | TGTGCCAGCAGCTTAGTCGGGACAGGGGTCAGCTACTTC | CASSLVGTGVSYF
. | TRBJ1-6 | TRBV30 | . | TGTGCCTGGTCAACAGGGACCTATAATTCACCCCTCCACTTT | CAWSTGTYNSPLHF
. | TRBJ1-4 | TRBV2 | . | TGTGCCAGCAGTGCCCAGGGGAGGGCCCGGGGGGAAAAACTGTTTTTT | CASSAQGRARGEKLFF
. | TRBJ1-6 | TRBV7-9 | . | TGTGCCAGCAGCTTACTCGGGGGGCTTTCACCCCTCCACTTT | CASSLLGGLSPLHF
. | TRBJ2-7 | TRBV6-6 | TRBD1 | TGTGCCAGCAGTTACGGGACAGCCAACTCAAACGAGCAGTACTTC | CASSYGTANSNEQYF
once | TRBJ1-1 | TRBV7-9 | . | TGTGCCAGCACCCTAACCGACATGAACACTGAAGCTTTCTTT | CASTLTDMNTEAFF
. | TRBJ2-5 | TRBV27 | . | TGTGCCAGCAGTACAATGGGGGGGCGGGAGACCCAGTACTTC | CASSTMGGRETQYF
once | TRBJ1-1 | TRBV19 | TRBD1 | TGTGCCAGTAGCGGGGACAGGGACACTGAAGCTTTCTTT | CASSGDRDTEAFF
. | TRBJ2-7 | TRBV21-1 | . | TGTGCCAGCAGCAAAGCCCCTGGACGGGGTAACACCTACGAGCAGTACTTC | CASSKAPGRGNTYEQYF
. | TRBJ1-1 | TRBV5-1 | TRBD1 | TGCGCCAGCAGCTACGCCGGGACAGGGAACACTGAAGCTTTCTTT | CASSYAGTGNTEAFF
. | TRBJ1-1 | TRBV27 | . | TGTGCCAGCAGTTTATCGAATGGCCTGAACACTGAAGCTTTCTTT | CASSLSNGLNTEAFF
. | TRBJ2-3 | TRBV30 | . | TGTGCCTGGAGTCGGCAGGGTAGCACAGATACGCAGTATTTT | CAWSRQGSTDTQYF
. | TRBJ1-5 | TRBV21-1 | . | TGTGCCAGCATCCCCGACATGTTGAGCAATCAGCCCCAGCATTTT | CASIPDMLSNQPQHF
few | TRBJ1-4 | TRBV6-5 | . | TGTGCCAGCAGTTACTCGATCCAGGGTGCTAATGAAAAACTGTTTTTT | CASSYSIQGANEKLFF
. | TRBJ2-7 | TRBV5-1 | . | TGCGCCAGCAGTTTCGGAGACAGCCGTTCGTACGAGCAGTACTTC | CASSFGDSRSYEQYF
. | TRBJ1-2 | TRBV15 | . | TGTGCCACCAGCAGAGATTCACCCGGGGGAGTAAGTGGCTACACCTTC | CATSRDSPGGVSGYTF